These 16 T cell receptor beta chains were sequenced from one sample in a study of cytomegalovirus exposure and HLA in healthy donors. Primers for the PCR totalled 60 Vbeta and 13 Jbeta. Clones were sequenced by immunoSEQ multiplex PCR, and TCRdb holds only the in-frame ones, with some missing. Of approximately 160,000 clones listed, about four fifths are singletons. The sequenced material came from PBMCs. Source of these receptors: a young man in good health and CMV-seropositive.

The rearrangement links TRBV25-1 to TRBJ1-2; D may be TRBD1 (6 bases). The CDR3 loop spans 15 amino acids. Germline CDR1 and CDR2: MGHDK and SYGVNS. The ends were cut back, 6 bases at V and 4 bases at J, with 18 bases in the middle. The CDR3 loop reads CASSDDRPVGYGYTF. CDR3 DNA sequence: TGTGCCAGCAGCGATGACAGGCCGGTCGGCTATGGCTACACCTTC.

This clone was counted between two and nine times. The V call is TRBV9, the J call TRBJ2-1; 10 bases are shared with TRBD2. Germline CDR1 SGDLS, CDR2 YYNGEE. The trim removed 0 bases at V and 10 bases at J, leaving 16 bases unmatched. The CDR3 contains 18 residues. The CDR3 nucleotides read TGTGCCAGCAGCGTAGAAGTGACTAGCGGGTATCGGTCGGGAGAGCAGTTCTTC. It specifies CASSVEVTSGYRSGEQFF.

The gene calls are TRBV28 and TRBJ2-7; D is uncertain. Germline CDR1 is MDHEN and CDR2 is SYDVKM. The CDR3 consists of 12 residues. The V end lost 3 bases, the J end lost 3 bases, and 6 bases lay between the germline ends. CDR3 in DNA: TGTGCCAGCAGTTTTATCGGCTACGAGCAGTACTTC. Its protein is CASSFIGYEQYF. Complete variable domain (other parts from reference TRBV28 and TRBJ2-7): DVKVTQSSRYLVKRTGEKVFLECVQDMDHENMFWYRQDPGLGLRLIYFSYDVKMKEKGDIPEGYSVSREKKERFSLILESASTNQTSMYLCASSFIGYEQYFGPGTRLTVT.

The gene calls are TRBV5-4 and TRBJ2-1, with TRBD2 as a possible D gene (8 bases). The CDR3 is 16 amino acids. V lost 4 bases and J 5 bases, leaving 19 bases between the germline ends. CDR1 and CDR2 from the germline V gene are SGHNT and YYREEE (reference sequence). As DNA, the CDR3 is TGTGCCAGCAGCCCCGGGGGGGAGGGGGCGAACAATGAGCAGTTCTTC. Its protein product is CASSPGGEGANNEQFF.

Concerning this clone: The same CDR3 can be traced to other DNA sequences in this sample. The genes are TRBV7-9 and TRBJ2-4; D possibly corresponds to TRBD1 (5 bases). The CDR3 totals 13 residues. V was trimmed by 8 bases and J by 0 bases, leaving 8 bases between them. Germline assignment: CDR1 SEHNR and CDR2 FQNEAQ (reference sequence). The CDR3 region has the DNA TGTGCCAGCTCAGGGATAGCCAAAAACATTCAGTACTTC. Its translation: CASSGIAKNIQYF.

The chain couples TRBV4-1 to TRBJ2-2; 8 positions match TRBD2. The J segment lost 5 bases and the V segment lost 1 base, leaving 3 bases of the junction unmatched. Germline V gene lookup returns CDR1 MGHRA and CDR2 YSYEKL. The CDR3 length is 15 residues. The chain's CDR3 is CASSQAGGWTGELFF. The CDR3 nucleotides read TGCGCCAGCAGCCAAGCGGGGGGGTGGACCGGGGAGCTGTTTTTT.

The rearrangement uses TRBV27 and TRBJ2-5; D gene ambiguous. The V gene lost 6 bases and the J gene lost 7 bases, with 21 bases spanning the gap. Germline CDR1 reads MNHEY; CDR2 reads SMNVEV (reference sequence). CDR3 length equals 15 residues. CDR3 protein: CASSNPRSIDGTQYF. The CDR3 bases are TGTGCCAGCAGCAACCCCAGGTCGATCGACGGGACCCAGTACTTC.

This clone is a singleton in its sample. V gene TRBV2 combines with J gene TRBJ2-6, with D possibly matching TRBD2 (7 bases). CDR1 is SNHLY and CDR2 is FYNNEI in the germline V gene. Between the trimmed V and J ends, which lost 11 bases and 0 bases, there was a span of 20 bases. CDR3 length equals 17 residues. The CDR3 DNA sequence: TGTGCCGGGACCAAGAGGGGGGGCTACTCTGGGGCCAACGTCCTGACTTTC. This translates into CAGTKRGGYSGANVLTF.

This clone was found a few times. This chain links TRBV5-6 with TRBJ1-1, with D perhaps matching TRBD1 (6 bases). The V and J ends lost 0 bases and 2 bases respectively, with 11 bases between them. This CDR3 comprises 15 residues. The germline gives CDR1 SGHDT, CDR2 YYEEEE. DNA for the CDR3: TGTGCCAGCAGCTTGGGGAGACAGGAAAACACTGAAGCTTTCTTT. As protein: CASSLGRQENTEAFF.

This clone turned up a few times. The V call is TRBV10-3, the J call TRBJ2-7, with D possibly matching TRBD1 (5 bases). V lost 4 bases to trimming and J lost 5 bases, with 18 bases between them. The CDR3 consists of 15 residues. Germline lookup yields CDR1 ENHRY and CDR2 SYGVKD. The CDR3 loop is CAISGWLTGFHEQYF. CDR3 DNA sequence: TGTGCCATCAGTGGATGGCTAACAGGCTTCCACGAGCAGTACTTC.

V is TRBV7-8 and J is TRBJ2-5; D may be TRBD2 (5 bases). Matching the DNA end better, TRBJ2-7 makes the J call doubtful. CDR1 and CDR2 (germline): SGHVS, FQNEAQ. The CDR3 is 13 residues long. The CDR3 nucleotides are TGTGCCAGCTCACGGCGGGCAACCTACGAGCAGTACTTC. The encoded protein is CASSRRATYEQYF.

CDR3 residues: CASSPGQIWEKLFF. CDR3 bases: TGTGCCAGCAGTCCGGGACAGATTTGGGAAAAACTGTTTTTT. The rearrangement links TRBV28 to TRBJ1-4, with 7 bases aligning to TRBD1. Germline trimming cut 5 bases from V and 8 bases from J; bases unmatched to any gene: 8. The CDR3 covers 14 residues. Germline CDR1 reads MDHEN; CDR2 reads SYDVKM.

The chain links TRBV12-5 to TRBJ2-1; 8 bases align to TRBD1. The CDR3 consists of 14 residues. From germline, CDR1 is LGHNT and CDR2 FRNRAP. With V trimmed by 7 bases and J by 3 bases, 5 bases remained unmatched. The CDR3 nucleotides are TGTGCTAGTGCCCCGGACAGGGACTACAATGAGCAGTTCTTC. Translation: CASAPDRDYNEQFF.

The CDR3 nucleotides are TGTGCCAGCAGCTACCTCTCGGGAGGGCCTTTGGGGGAGCAGTTCTTC. It translates to CASSYLSGGPLGEQFF. The rearrangement joins TRBV5-4 to TRBJ2-1; TRBD2 matches at 8 bases. The CDR3 is 16 residues long. Per the germline V gene, CDR1 is SGHNT and CDR2 is YYREEE (reference sequence). Losses at the gene ends were 3 bases for V and 10 bases for J; bases not matched to a gene: 15.

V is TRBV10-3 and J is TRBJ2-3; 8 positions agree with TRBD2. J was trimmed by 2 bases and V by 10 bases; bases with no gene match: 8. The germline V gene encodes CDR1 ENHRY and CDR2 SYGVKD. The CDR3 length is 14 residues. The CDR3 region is CATGAGATTDTQYF. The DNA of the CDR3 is TGTGCCACCGGAGCGGGGGCCACCACAGATACGCAGTATTTT.

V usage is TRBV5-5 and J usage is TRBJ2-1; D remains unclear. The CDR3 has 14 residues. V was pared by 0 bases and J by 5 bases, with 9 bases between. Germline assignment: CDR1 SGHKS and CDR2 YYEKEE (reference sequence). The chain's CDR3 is CASSLGHADNEQFF. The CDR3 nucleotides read TGTGCCAGCAGCTTGGGACACGCTGACAATGAGCAGTTCTTC.